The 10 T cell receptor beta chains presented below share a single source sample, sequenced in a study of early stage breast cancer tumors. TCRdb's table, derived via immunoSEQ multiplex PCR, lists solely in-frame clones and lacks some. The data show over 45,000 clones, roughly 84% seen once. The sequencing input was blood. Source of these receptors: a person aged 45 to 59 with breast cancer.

CDR3 coding DNA: TGTGCCAGCAGCCTTACCTGGGTCGGGCGGCGCGAGCAGTACTTC. Encoded protein: CASSLTWVGRREQYF. The rearrangement joins TRBV7-2 to TRBJ2-7; D unresolved. Germline V gene sequence: CDR1 SGHTA, CDR2 FQGNSA. The CDR3 loop spans 15 amino acids. V was clipped by 5 bases and J by 6 bases, with 20 bases between them.

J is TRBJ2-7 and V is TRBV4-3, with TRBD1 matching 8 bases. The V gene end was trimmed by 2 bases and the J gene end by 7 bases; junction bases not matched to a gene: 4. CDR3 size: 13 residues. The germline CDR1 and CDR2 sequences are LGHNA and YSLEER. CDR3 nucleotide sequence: TGCGCCAGCAGCCAAACAGGGGGAGGAGAGCAGTACTTC. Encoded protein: CASSQTGGGEQYF.

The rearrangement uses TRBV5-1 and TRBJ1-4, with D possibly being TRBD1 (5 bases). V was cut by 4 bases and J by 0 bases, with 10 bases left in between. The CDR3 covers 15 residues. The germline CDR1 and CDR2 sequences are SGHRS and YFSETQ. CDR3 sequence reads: CASSRRGATNEKLFF. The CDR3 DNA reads TGCGCCAGCAGCCGTCGGGGGGCAACTAATGAAAAACTGTTTTTT.

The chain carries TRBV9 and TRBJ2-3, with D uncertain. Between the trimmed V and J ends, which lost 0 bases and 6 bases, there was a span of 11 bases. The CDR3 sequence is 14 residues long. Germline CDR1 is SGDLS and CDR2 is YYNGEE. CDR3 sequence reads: CASSVARLGDTQYF. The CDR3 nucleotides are TGTGCCAGCAGCGTAGCTAGACTCGGCGATACGCAGTATTTT.

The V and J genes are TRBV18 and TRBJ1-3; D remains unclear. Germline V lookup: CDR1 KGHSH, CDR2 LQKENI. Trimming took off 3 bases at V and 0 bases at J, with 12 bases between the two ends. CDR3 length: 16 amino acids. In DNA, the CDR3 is TGTGCCAGCTCACCCCTTACTGGAGTCTCTGGAAACACCATATATTTT. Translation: CASSPLTGVSGNTIYF.

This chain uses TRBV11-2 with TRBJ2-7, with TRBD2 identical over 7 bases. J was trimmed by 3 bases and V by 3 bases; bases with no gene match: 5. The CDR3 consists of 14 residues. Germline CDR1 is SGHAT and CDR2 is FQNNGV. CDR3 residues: CASSFASGNYEQYF. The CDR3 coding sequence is TGTGCCAGCAGCTTCGCTAGCGGCAACTACGAGCAGTACTTC.

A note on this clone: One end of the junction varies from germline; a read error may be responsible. The CDR3 sequence: CASSFSGTLAF. CDR3 bases: TGTGCCAGCAGCTTTAGCGGGACCTTAGCGTTC. The chain is built from TRBV5-6 and TRBJ2-7, with TRBD2 identical over 8 bases. The CDR3 covers 11 residues. The V gene's germline CDR1 is SGHDT and CDR2 YYEEEE.

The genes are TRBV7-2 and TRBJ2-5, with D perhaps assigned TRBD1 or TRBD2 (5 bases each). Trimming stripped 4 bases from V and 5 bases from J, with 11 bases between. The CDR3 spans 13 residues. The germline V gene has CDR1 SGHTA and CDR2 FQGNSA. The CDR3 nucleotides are TGTGCCAGCAGCTCCCTATGGGGGGAGACCCAGTACTTC. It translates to CASSSLWGETQYF. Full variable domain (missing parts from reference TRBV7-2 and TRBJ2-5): GAGVSQSPSNKVTEKGKDVELRCDPISGHTALYWYRQSLGQGLEFLIYFQGNSAPDKSGLPSDRFSAERTGGSVSTLTIQRTQQEDSAVYLCASSSLWGETQYFGPGTRLLVL.

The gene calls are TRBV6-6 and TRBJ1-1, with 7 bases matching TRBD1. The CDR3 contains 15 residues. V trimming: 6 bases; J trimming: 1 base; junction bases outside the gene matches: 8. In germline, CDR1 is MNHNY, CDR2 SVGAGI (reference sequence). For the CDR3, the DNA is TGTGCCAGCAGGACCCTTCAGGGGGGGAACACTGAAGCTTTCTTT. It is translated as CASRTLQGGNTEAFF.

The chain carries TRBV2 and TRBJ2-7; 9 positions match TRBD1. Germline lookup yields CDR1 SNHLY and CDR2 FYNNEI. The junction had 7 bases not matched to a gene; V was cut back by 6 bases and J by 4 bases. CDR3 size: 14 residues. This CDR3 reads CASSRQGGLYEQYF. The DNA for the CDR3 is TGTGCCAGCAGCAGACAGGGGGGTTTGTACGAGCAGTACTTC.